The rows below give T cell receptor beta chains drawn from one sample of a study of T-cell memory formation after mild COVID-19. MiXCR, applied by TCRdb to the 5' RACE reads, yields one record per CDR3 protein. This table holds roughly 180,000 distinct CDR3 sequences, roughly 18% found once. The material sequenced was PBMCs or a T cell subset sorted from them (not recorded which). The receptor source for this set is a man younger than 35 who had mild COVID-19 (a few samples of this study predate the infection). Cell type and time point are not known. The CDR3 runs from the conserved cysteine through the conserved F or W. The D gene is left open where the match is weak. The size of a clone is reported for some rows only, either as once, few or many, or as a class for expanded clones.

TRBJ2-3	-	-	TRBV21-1	TGTGCCAGCAGCAAAGAGTCGATTAGCGGGGGGAACACAGATACGCAGTATTTT	CASSKESISGGNTDTQYF
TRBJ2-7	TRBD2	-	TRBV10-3	TGTGCCATCAAGGCTAGCGGGGGGCAGCAGTACTTC	CAIKASGGQQYF
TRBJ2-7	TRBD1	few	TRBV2	TGTGCCAGCAGAGTCCCGGGACAGGGCTACGAGCAGTACTTC	CASRVPGQGYEQYF
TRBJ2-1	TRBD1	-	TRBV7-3	TGTGCCAGCAGCCCCCCCGGGACAGGGGCGAATGAGCAGTTCTTC	CASSPPGTGANEQFF
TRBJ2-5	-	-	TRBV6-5	TGTGCCAGCAGTGGACAGTTACAAGAGACCCAGTACTTC	CASSGQLQETQYF
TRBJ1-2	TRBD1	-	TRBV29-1	TGCAGCGTTGATTCCGGGACAGGGGCCCACAACTATTATGGCTACACCTTC	CSVDSGTGAHNYYGYTF
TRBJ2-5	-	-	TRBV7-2	TGTGCCAGCCTGGCAGCAGGGCCCGGAGCCCAGTACTTC	CASLAAGPGAQYF
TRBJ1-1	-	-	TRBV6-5	TGTGCCAGCAGCAGATCGGGGGGCAGTGAAGCTTTCTTT	CASSRSGGSEAFF
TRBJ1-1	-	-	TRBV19	TGTGCCAGTAGTATAGATCGGCAAGGGGTCGGAACTGAAGCTTTCTTT	CASSIDRQGVGTEAFF
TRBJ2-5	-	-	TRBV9	TGTGCCAGCAGCAGGGGGTCGGAGGGTAGTGGAGAGACCCAGTACTTC	CASSRGSEGSGETQYF
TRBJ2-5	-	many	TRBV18	TGTGCCAGCTCACCTACCTTAGAGGTCCAAAGAGAGACCCAGTACTTC	CASSPTLEVQRETQYF
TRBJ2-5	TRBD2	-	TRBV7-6	TGTGCCAGCAGCTTGTCGGTGGTGGCGGGGGGTGGATTCTTC	CASSLSVVAGGGFF
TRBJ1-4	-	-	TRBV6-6	TGTGCCAGCAGTTACTCGGACACAGGGAGGGAAAAACTGTTTTTT	CASSYSDTGREKLFF
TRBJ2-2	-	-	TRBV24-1	TGTGCCACCAGTGACGCCCGGCAGGGTGGATACACCGGGGAGCTGTTTTTT	CATSDARQGGYTGELFF